This is a list of T cell receptor beta chains from one sample in a study of shared clonotypes between healthy human individuals. Repertoires were generated with immunoSEQ multiplex PCR, while TCRdb's copy carries only in-frame clones and drops some. The sample has roughly 1,600,000 clones, around 98.5% seen once. The sequenced sample was naive CD4+ T cells sorted from blood. Source of these receptors: a man under 40 in good health. Both conserved end residues are part of each CDR3. Fields, in order: CDR3 length, J gene, V gene, D gene, clone size, CDR3 protein, CDR3 DNA. A D gene is named only where the DNA matches it firmly. Rows may omit the clone size; those that give it use once, few, many or a size class.

14 | TRBJ2-5 | TRBV12-5 | - | - | CASGPGLGQETQYF | TGTGCTAGTGGCCCGGGACTGGGCCAAGAGACCCAGTACTTC
11 | TRBJ1-2 | TRBV29-1 | - | - | CSAGPGDGYTF | TGCAGCGCCGGCCCAGGGGATGGCTACACCTTC
15 | TRBJ2-2 | TRBV14 | - | - | CASSQEPGQVGELFF | TGTGCCAGCAGCCAAGAGCCAGGGCAGGTCGGGGAGCTGTTTTTT
14 | TRBJ1-1 | TRBV19 | - | - | CASSILWKNTEAFF | TGTGCCAGTAGTATTCTTTGGAAGAACACTGAAGCTTTCTTT
18 | TRBJ2-1 | TRBV9 | TRBD2 | - | CASSVAGTSGSSYNEQFF | TGTGCCAGCAGCGTTGCCGGGACTAGCGGTAGCTCCTACAATGAGCAGTTCTTC
15 | TRBJ2-3 | TRBV5-4 | TRBD2 | - | CASSLGSSGRATQYF | TGTGCCAGCAGCTTGGGGTCTAGCGGGAGGGCTACGCAGTATTTT
13 | TRBJ1-1 | TRBV7-9 | - | - | CASSFSGLTEAFF | TGTGCCAGCAGCTTTTCGGGGTTAACTGAAGCTTTCTTT
15 | TRBJ1-1 | TRBV27 | - | - | CASSLIVAANTEAFF | TGTGCCAGCAGTTTAATTGTTGCAGCCAACACTGAAGCTTTCTTT
14 | TRBJ1-1 | TRBV18 | - | - | CASSPMERYTEAFF | TGTGCCAGCTCACCAATGGAGAGGTACACTGAAGCTTTCTTT
16 | TRBJ1-4 | TRBV18 | TRBD1 | - | CASSSDRGQTNEKLFF | TGTGCCAGCTCATCGGACAGGGGGCAAACTAATGAAAAACTGTTTTTT
14 | TRBJ2-7 | TRBV6-1 | TRBD1 | - | CASSAGTGGYEQYF | TGTGCCAGCAGTGCCGGGACAGGGGGATACGAGCAGTACTTC
16 | TRBJ2-1 | TRBV9 | TRBD2 | - | CASSVGSSGSGNEQFF | TGTGCCAGCAGCGTAGGTTCTAGCGGGAGTGGGAATGAGCAGTTCTTC
18 | TRBJ2-7 | TRBV5-1 | - | - | CASSLRDDPRDSPFEQYF | TGCGCCAGCAGCTTGAGGGACGACCCACGGGACTCCCCATTCGAGCAGTACTTC
16 | TRBJ2-3 | TRBV2 | TRBD2 | - | CASSDPGTSGGDTQYF | TGTGCCAGCAGTGACCCCGGGACTAGCGGGGGGGATACGCAGTATTTT
12 | TRBJ2-5 | TRBV6-6 | - | - | CASSRAWETQYF | TGTGCCAGCAGTCGGGCATGGGAGACCCAGTACTTC
17 | TRBJ2-3 | TRBV27 | - | - | CASSATRTPMLADTQYF | TGTGCCAGCAGTGCGACCCGGACTCCAATGTTGGCAGATACGCAGTATTTT
17 | TRBJ2-1 | TRBV9 | TRBD2 | - | CASSVASGRSGFNEQFF | TGTGCCAGCAGCGTCGCTAGCGGGAGATCGGGTTTCAATGAGCAGTTCTTC
17 | TRBJ2-5 | TRBV4-1 | - | once | CASSQDWQPLVQETQYF | TGCGCCAGCAGCCAAGACTGGCAGCCCCTGGTCCAAGAGACCCAGTACTTC